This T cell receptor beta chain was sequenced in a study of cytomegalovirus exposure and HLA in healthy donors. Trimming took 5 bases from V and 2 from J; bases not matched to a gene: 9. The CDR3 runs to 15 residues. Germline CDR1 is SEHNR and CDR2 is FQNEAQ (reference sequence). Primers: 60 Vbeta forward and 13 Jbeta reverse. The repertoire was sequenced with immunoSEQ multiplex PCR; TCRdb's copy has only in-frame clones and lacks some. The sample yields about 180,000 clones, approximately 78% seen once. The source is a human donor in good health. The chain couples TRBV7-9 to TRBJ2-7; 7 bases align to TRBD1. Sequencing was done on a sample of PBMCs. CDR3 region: CASSGQAPVAYEQYF. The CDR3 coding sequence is TGTGCCAGCAGCGGACAGGCGCCCGTAGCCTACGAGCAGTACTTC.